The 10 T cell receptor beta chains below all came from one sample that was sequenced in a study of blood T cell repertoires in COVID-19. Here immunoSEQ multiplex PCR was the method, and the copy in TCRdb shows in-frame clones only, minus some. The sample has 100,000 to 150,000 clones; roughly 80% are singletons. The sample taken for sequencing was peripheral blood. These TCRs come from a woman of 80 years or more with acute or convalescent COVID-19.

The count of this clone is one. The rearrangement joins TRBV9 to TRBJ2-3; 7 nucleotides line up with TRBD2. After removal of 4 bases from V and 7 bases from J, the junction contained 12 bases not matched to a gene. The CDR3 runs to 15 residues. Germline-derived CDR1 and CDR2 are SGDLS and YYNGEE. CDR3 DNA: TGTGCCAGCAGCCCCAGCGGGAAGCCCCCCCATACGCAGTATTTT. This encodes CASSPSGKPPHTQYF.

The chain joins TRBV23-1 to TRBJ2-5; a weak D match, TRBD1 (5 bases). TRBV23-1 is annotated as an ORF whose role is uncertain. V lost 2 bases and J lost 2, with 12 bases in between. There are 15 residues in the CDR3. This chain's CDR3 is CASSQLRTPQETQYF. CDR3 bases: TGCGCCAGCAGTCAACTTAGGACACCTCAAGAGACCCAGTACTTC.

The V call is TRBV19, the J call TRBJ2-1; 8 bases are shared with TRBD2. CDR1 and CDR2 from the germline V gene are LNHDA and SQIVND (reference sequence). J lost 10 bases, V lost 5 bases, and 13 bases had no gene match. The CDR3 spans 15 residues. The CDR3 loop reads CASSDLAGRGGEQFF. Here the CDR3 DNA reads TGTGCCAGTAGTGATTTAGCGGGACGGGGGGGAGAGCAGTTCTTC. Full variable domain (missing parts from reference TRBV19 and TRBJ2-1): DGGITQSPKYLFRKEGQNVTLSCEQNLNHDAMYWYRQDPGQGLRLIYYSQIVNDFQKGDIAEGYSVSREKKESFPLTVTSAQKNPTAFYLCASSDLAGRGGEQFFGPGTRLTVL.

CDR3 residues: CASSLVGAPGTGDRRTQYF. The CDR3 DNA follows: TGTGCCAGCAGCTTAGTAGGTGCCCCCGGGACTGGTGATCGAAGGACCCAGTACTTC. The J gene is TRBJ2-5, the V gene TRBV7-2, with a weak D call TRBD2 (6 bases). Trimming pared 1 base from V and 7 bases from J, leaving 28 bases between. Germline V gene data show CDR1 as SGHTA and CDR2 as FQGNSA. This CDR3 has 19 amino acids.

DNA of the CDR3: TGCAGCGCCGGCTCTGTGAACACTGAAGCTTTCTTT. Translated, it gives CSAGSVNTEAFF. This rearrangement joins TRBV29-1 to TRBJ1-1; unclear D gene. With 7 bases removed from V and 0 bases from J, the gap between germline ends came to 9 bases. Germline V CDR1 and CDR2: SQVTM, ANQGSEA. The CDR3 consists of 12 residues.

The V and J genes are TRBV7-2 and TRBJ2-3; 13 bases are a match to TRBD2. CDR3 length equals 17 residues. V lost 1 base, J lost 0 bases, and 1 base stayed unmatched. Germline CDR1 reads SGHTA; CDR2 reads FQGNSA. CDR3: CASSLGGLAGSTDTQYF. The CDR3 region has the DNA TGTGCCAGCAGCTTAGGGGGACTAGCGGGAAGCACAGATACGCAGTATTTT.

The chain has TRBV25-1 and TRBJ1-2, with 8 bases that match TRBD1. CDR1 and CDR2 (germline): MGHDK, SYGVNS. J was trimmed by 7 bases and V by 2 bases; bases with no gene match: 9. The length of the CDR3 is 15 residues. The CDR3, as DNA: TGTGCCAGCAGTGAAGTGGCAGGGGGCCTTGGTGGCTACACCTTC. Amino acids: CASSEVAGGLGGYTF.

The V and J genes are TRBV2 and TRBJ2-2; no definite D call. This CDR3 spans 13 amino acids. Germline assignment: CDR1 SNHLY and CDR2 FYNNEI. Deletions cut 7 bases from V and 5 bases from J, with 11 bases between. CDR3 loop: CASTLSRTGELFF. The CDR3 coding sequence is TGTGCCAGCACACTATCCCGTACCGGGGAGCTGTTTTTT.

The genes are TRBV10-3 and TRBJ2-1, with D unclear. The germline V and J ends were trimmed by 3 bases and 1 base, with 10 bases remaining between them. The CDR3 is 15 amino acids. The germline gives CDR1 ENHRY, CDR2 SYGVKD. Here the CDR3 DNA reads TGTGCCATCAGTGATCGGAGCTCGTCCTACAATGAGCAGTTCTTC. Encoded protein: CAISDRSSSYNEQFF.

The genes are TRBV19 and TRBJ1-1, with no clear D. The V gene lost 7 bases and the J gene lost 3 bases, with 15 bases spanning the gap. The length of the CDR3 is 14 residues. Germline CDR1 and CDR2: LNHDA and SQIVND (reference sequence). CDR3 coding DNA: TGTGCCAGTAAGGTCCGGGATCCGGACACTGAAGCTTTCTTT. It is translated as CASKVRDPDTEAFF.